A selection of T cell receptor beta chains follows, all from one sample in a study of blood T cell repertoires in COVID-19. Data came from immunoSEQ multiplex PCR; TCRdb stores just in-frame clones and leaves some out. Of roughly 330,000 clones listed, about 89% are singletons. Sequenced input: PBMCs or T cells enriched from blood (not recorded which). The receptor set was obtained from a woman aged 25-40 years who had recovered from COVID-19. Each CDR3 is given with its conserved first and last residue. D genes are given only for firm matches. Only some rows state a clone size, as once, few, many or a class for expanded clones.

d_gene	abundance	v_gene	j_gene	CDR3aa	CDR3nt
TRBD2	.	TRBV6-5	TRBJ2-3	CASSYTSGGSTDTQYF	TGTGCCAGCAGTTACACTAGCGGGGGGAGCACAGATACGCAGTATTTT
.	.	TRBV6-6	TRBJ2-3	CASSLASGTDTQYF	TGTGCCAGCAGTTTAGCTAGTGGCACAGATACGCAGTATTTT
.	.	TRBV6-5	TRBJ1-6	CASTPKQGANSPLHF	TGTGCCAGCACCCCGAAACAGGGAGCTAATTCACCCCTCCACTTT
.	few	TRBV15	TRBJ1-3	CATSRDPRSNTIYF	TGTGCCACCAGCAGAGATCCGAGGTCAAACACCATATATTTT
.	.	TRBV5-1	TRBJ1-1	CASSLDPDTEAFF	TGCGCCAGCAGCTTGGATCCAGATACTGAAGCTTTCTTT
TRBD1	.	TRBV6-5	TRBJ1-4	CASRINRGDKLFF	TGTGCCAGCAGAATAAACAGGGGAGATAAACTGTTTTTT
TRBD2	.	TRBV11-2	TRBJ2-7	CASSPHGTRVDEQYF	TGTGCCAGCAGTCCCCACGGGACTAGGGTTGACGAGCAGTACTTC
.	few	TRBV6-5	TRBJ1-2	CASRAPGQNYGYTF	TGTGCCAGCAGAGCCCCTGGACAGAACTATGGCTACACCTTC
.	once	TRBV4-1	TRBJ2-3	CASSSTTGGTDTQYF	TGCGCCAGCAGCTCAACTACCGGGGGCACAGATACGCAGTATTTT
TRBD1	once	TRBV3-1/TRBV3-2	TRBJ2-2	CASSLRPTGGRELFF	TGTGCCAGCAGCCTCAGACCGACAGGGGGTAGGGAGCTGTTTTTT
.	.	TRBV5-1	TRBJ1-3	CASSLAGKSSGNTIYF	TGCGCCAGCAGCTTGGCGGGAAAGAGCTCTGGAAACACCATATATTTT
TRBD1	.	TRBV19	TRBJ1-3	CASSTAGGNGNTIYF	TGTGCCAGTAGTACCGCAGGGGGCAACGGAAACACCATATATTTT
.	.	TRBV12-3/TRBV12-4	TRBJ1-2	CASSFGANYGYTF	TGTGCCAGCAGTTTCGGAGCTAACTATGGCTACACCTTC
.	many	TRBV27	TRBJ2-7	CASSPRQGGPYEQYF	TGTGCCAGCAGTCCGCGGCAGGGCGGCCCCTACGAGCAGTACTTC
TRBD1	.	TRBV5-1	TRBJ1-6	CASSLGSQGTGGSPLHF	TGCGCCAGCAGCTTGGGGAGCCAAGGGACAGGGGGCTCACCCCTCCACTTT
TRBD1	.	TRBV9	TRBJ2-7	CASSVGQAHEQYF	TGTGCCAGCAGCGTTGGACAGGCCCACGAGCAGTACTTC
TRBD1	few	TRBV2	TRBJ1-3	CASSQTGQLSSGNTIYF	TGTGCCAGCAGTCAAACGGGACAGTTATCCTCTGGAAACACCATATATTTT
TRBD1	.	TRBV2	TRBJ2-4	CASSVTGGGNIQYF	TGTGCCAGCTCAGTTACAGGGGGAGGAAACATTCAGTACTTC
.	few	TRBV7-2	TRBJ2-1	CASSPVSPGSNEQFF	TGTGCCAGCAGCCCCGTAAGTCCCGGGAGCAATGAGCAGTTCTTC
.	.	TRBV3-1/TRBV3-2	TRBJ1-2	CASSSYRADYTF	TGTGCCAGCAGCTCGTACAGGGCTGACTACACCTTC
TRBD1	.	TRBV27	TRBJ2-3	CASSFGQGGTDTQYF	TGTGCCAGCAGTTTCGGACAGGGGGGGACAGATACGCAGTATTTT
TRBD1	.	TRBV7-6	TRBJ2-1	CASSLNRGPYNEQFF	TGTGCCAGCAGCTTAAACAGGGGCCCCTACAATGAGCAGTTCTTC
TRBD1	.	TRBV5-6	TRBJ1-4	CASSSPRDSATNEKLFF	TGTGCCAGCAGCTCGCCCCGGGACAGTGCAACTAATGAAAAACTGTTTTTT
.	.	TRBV9	TRBJ1-6	CASSPPGHPNSPLHF	TGTGCCAGCAGCCCCCCAGGACACCCTAATTCACCCCTCCACTTT
TRBD1	.	TRBV25-1	TRBJ2-1	CASSEPGQGNEQFF	TGTGCCAGCAGTGAACCGGGACAGGGCAATGAGCAGTTCTTC
TRBD2	.	TRBV5-5	TRBJ2-3	CASSLGTRDTQYF	TGTGCCAGCAGCTTAGGGACTAGAGATACGCAGTATTTT
.	.	TRBV7-9	TRBJ2-7	CASSQQVTGFSF	TGTGCCAGCAGCCAACAGGTCACAGGGTTCTCTTTC
TRBD1	once	TRBV9	TRBJ1-1	CASSLRTGGEAFF	TGTGCCAGCAGCCTAAGGACAGGGGGTGAAGCTTTCTTT
.	.	TRBV27	TRBJ1-2	CASTLLGSSGGYTF	TGTGCCAGCACCCTCTTGGGATCCTCGGGGGGCTACACCTTC
.	.	TRBV19	TRBJ2-1	CASSNRVGEQFF	TGTGCCAGTAGCAACAGGGTCGGTGAGCAGTTCTTC
TRBD1	.	TRBV30	TRBJ1-5	CAWTATGGLDQPQHF	TGTGCCTGGACCGCCACAGGGGGCCTGGATCAGCCCCAGCATTTT
.	.	TRBV28	TRBJ1-2	CASSPIGADTLNYGYTF	TGTGCCAGCAGCCCCATTGGGGCAGACACCCTGAACTATGGCTACACCTTC
.	.	TRBV5-1	TRBJ2-7	CASSPQGFAYEQYF	TGCGCCAGCAGCCCTCAGGGCTTCGCCTACGAGCAGTACTTC
.	.	TRBV5-6	TRBJ2-1	CASSFIPDSNEQFF	TGTGCCAGCAGCTTTATCCCGGACAGCAATGAGCAGTTCTTC
.	.	TRBV2	TRBJ2-7	CASSRQFNEQYF	TGTGCCAGCAGCCGACAGTTCAACGAGCAGTACTTC
.	.	TRBV6-5	TRBJ1-5	CASSYLWQNQPQHF	TGTGCCAGCAGTTACCTGTGGCAGAATCAGCCCCAGCATTTT
.	.	TRBV19	TRBJ1-1	CASSISGNTEAFF	TGTGCCAGTAGTATCTCGGGGAACACTGAAGCTTTCTTT
TRBD1	.	TRBV28	TRBJ1-2	CASSVGQHYGYTF	TGTGCCAGCAGTGTGGGACAGCACTATGGCTACACCTTC
.	once	TRBV7-9	TRBJ1-1	CASSSGQPNTEAFF	TGTGCCAGCAGCTCCGGACAGCCGAACACTGAAGCTTTCTTT
TRBD2	.	TRBV5-4	TRBJ2-5	CASSLGAGVHQETQYF	TGTGCCAGCAGCTTGGGAGCGGGGGTACACCAAGAGACCCAGTACTTC
.	.	TRBV10-1	TRBJ1-5	CASNDDIGTYQPQHF	TGCGCCAGCAATGATGACATCGGGACTTATCAGCCCCAGCATTTT
.	.	TRBV5-1	TRBJ2-1	CASSLGGQSQDEQFF	TGCGCCAGCAGCTTGGGGGGCCAGTCCCAGGACGAGCAGTTCTTC
.	.	TRBV7-2	TRBJ2-3	CASSLAGFTSDTQYF	TGTGCCAGCAGCTTAGCCGGGTTCACATCAGATACGCAGTATTTT